This TCR beta chain was captured in a study of cytomegalovirus exposure and HLA in healthy donors. Study-wide context: The 95 to 150 validation repertoires used a platform that matched the one used for the roughly 650 first-cohort repertoires, as a later analysis reported. General study points: The investigators catalogued 150 to 200 TCR beta chains as cytomegalovirus-associated. Generally TCR sequences proved uncommon, though certain public TCRs appeared in numerous donors.

The table came from immunoSEQ multiplex PCR; TCRdb's copy has only in-frame clones and leaves some out. The top ten hold about 2.2% of the sample, which has roughly 56,000 clones, around 90% seen once. The donors were in the roughly 120-subject validation cohort; that cohort was separate from the roughly 700-subject first cohort. V gave up 8 bases and J gave up 8 bases, with 27 bases separating them. This CDR3 is 17 amino acids long. Germline CDR1 is SEHNR and CDR2 is FQNEAQ (reference sequence). Points on this clone: Its antigen is as yet unknown.

Sequenced sample: PBMCs. This receptor was obtained from a woman aged 30 to 39 in good health and CMV-seronegative. The J gene is TRBJ1-4, the V gene TRBV7-9, with D maybe TRBD1 (6 bases). The CDR3 loop reads CASSGGGGLLNLEKLFF. In DNA form, the CDR3 reads TGTGCCAGCTCCGGGGGCGGGGGCCTCCTTAATTTGGAAAAACTGTTTTTT.